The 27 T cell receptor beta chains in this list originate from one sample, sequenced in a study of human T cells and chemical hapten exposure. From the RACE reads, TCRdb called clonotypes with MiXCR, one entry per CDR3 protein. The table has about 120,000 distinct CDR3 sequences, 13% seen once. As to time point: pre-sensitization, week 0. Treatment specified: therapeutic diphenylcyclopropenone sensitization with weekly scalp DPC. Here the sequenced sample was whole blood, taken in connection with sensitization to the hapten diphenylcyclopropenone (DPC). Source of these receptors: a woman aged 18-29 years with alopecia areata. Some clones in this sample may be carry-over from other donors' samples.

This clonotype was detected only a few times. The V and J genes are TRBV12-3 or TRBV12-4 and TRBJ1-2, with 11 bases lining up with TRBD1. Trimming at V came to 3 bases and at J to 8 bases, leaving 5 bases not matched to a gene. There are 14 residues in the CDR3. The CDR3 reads CASSLYGQGAGYTF. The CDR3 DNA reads TGTGCCAGCAGTTTGTATGGACAGGGGGCCGGCTACACCTTC.

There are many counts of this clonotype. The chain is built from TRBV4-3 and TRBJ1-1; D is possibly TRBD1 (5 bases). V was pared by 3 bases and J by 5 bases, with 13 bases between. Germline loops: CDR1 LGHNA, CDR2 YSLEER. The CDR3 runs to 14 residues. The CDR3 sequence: CASSQGLRKTEAFF. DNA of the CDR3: TGCGCCAGCAGCCAGGGACTCAGGAAGACTGAAGCTTTCTTT.

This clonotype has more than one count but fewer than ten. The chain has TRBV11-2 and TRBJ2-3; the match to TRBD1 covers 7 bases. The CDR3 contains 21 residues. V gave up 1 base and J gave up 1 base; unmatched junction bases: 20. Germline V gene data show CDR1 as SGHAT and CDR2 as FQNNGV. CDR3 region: CASSLAPRIPPGGIGTDTQYF. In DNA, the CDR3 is TGTGCCAGCAGCTTAGCTCCCCGAATCCCACCAGGGGGTATAGGCACAGATACGCAGTATTTT.

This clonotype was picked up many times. DNA of the CDR3: TGTGCCAGCAGCAAAGTACTACGGGACAGGGGTTACAATGAGCAGTTCTTC. Protein product: CASSKVLRDRGYNEQFF. The chain joins TRBV7-9 to TRBJ2-1; 10 bases align to TRBD1. V was pared by 5 bases and J by 4 bases, with 11 bases of the junction left unmatched. This CDR3 is built from 17 residues. In germline, CDR1 is SEHNR, CDR2 FQNEAQ (reference sequence).

CDR3 DNA sequence: TGTGCCAGCAGTGAAGCGACCGGGACAGGGGGAAGGAACGAGCAGTACTTC. This codes for CASSEATGTGGRNEQYF. The V call is TRBV6-1, the J call TRBJ2-7, with TRBD1 matching 11 bases. This CDR3 region has 17 residues. The J segment lost 5 bases and the V segment lost 0 bases, leaving 9 bases of the junction unmatched. In germline, CDR1 is MNHNS, CDR2 SASEGT.

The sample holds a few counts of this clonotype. This CDR3 is CASSGQPADTQYF. In nucleotides, the CDR3 is TGTGCCAGCAGCGGACAACCCGCCGATACGCAGTATTTT. The chain is built from TRBV9 and TRBJ2-3; D is undetermined. Per germline, CDR1 SGDLS and CDR2 YYNGEE. Trimming removed 3 bases from V and 6 bases from J, with 11 bases in between. This CDR3 contains 13 residues.

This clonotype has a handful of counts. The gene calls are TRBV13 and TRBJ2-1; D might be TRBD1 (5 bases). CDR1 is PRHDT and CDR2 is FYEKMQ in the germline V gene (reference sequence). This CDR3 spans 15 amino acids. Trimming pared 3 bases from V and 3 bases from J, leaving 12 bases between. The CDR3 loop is CASSFGAASYNEQFF. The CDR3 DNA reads TGTGCCAGCAGCTTTGGGGCAGCTAGCTACAATGAGCAGTTCTTC.

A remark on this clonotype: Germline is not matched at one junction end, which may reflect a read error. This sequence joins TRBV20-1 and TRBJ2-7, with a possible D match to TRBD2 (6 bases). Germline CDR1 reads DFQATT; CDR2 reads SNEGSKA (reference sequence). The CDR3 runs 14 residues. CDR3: CGARDPAGSYEQYF. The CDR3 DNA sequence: TGCGGTGCTAGAGATCCAGCGGGTTCCTACGAGCAGTACTTC.

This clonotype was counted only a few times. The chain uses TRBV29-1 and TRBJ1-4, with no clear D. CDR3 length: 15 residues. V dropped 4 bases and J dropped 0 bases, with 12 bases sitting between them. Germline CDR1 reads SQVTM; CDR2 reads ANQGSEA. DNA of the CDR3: TGCAGCGTTGTCGGGCGGGAGTCAACTAATGAAAAACTGTTTTTT. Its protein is CSVVGRESTNEKLFF.

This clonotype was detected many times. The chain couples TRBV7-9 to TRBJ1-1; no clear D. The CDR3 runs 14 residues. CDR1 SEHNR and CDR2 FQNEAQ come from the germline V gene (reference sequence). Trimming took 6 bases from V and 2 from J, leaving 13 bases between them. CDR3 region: CASSSTGINTEAFF. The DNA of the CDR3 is TGTGCCAGCAGTTCCACTGGGATTAACACTGAAGCTTTCTTT.

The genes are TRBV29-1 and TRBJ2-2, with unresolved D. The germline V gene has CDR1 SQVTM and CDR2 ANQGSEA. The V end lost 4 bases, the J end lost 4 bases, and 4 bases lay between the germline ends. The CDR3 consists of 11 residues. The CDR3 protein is CSVGITGELFF. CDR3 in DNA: TGCAGCGTTGGTATCACCGGGGAGCTGTTTTTT.

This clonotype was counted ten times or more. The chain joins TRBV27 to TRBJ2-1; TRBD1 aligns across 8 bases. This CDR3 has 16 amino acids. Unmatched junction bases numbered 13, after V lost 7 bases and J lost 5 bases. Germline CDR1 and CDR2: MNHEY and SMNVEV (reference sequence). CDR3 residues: CASTPLRGTGDNEQFF. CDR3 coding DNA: TGTGCCAGCACCCCGCTCCGCGGGACAGGCGACAATGAGCAGTTCTTC.

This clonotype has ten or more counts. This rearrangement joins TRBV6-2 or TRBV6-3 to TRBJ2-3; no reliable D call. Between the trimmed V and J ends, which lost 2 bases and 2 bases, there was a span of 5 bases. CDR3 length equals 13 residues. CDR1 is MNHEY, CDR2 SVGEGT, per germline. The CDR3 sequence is CASSYLLTDTQYF. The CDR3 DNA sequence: TGTGCCAGCAGTTACCTGCTCACAGATACGCAGTATTTT.

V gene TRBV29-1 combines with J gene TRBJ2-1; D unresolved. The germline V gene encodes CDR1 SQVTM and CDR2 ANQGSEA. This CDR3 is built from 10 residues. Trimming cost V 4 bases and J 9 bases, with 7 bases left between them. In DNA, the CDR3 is TGCAGCGTTGCGGTAGGTGAGCAGTTCTTC. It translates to CSVAVGEQFF.

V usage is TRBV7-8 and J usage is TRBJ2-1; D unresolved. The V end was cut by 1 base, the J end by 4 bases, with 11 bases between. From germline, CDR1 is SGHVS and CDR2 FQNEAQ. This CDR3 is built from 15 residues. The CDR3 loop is CASSLDLWNYNEQFF. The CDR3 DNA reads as TGTGCCAGCAGCTTAGATCTTTGGAATTACAATGAGCAGTTCTTC. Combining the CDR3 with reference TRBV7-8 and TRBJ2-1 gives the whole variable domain GAGVSQSPRYKVAKRGQDVALRCDPISGHVSLFWYQQALGQGPEFLTYFQNEAQLDKSGLPSDRFFAERPEGSVSTLKIQRTQQEDSAVYLCASSLDLWNYNEQFFGPGTRLTVL.

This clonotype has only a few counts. DNA of the CDR3: TGTGCCAGCAGCGATGAGGGGGCGACGTACAATGAGCAGTTCTTC. It yields the protein CASSDEGATYNEQFF. The chain has TRBV9 and TRBJ2-1; 7 bases agree with TRBD1. The germline V gene has CDR1 SGDLS and CDR2 YYNGEE. V was pared by 3 bases and J by 4 bases, with 7 bases of the junction left unmatched. The CDR3 spans 15 residues.

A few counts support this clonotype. CDR3 loop: CASSYGGALGGAQYF. In DNA form, the CDR3 reads TGTGCCAGCAGCTACGGGGGGGCCCTTGGAGGTGCGCAGTATTTT. V usage is TRBV7-2 and J usage is TRBJ2-3; 8 bases are a match to TRBD2. In germline, CDR1 is SGHTA, CDR2 FQGNSA. V was pared by 4 bases and J by 10 bases, with 13 bases of the junction left unmatched. This CDR3 has 15 residues. Full variable domain (outside the CDR3, taken from reference TRBV7-2 and TRBJ2-3): GAGVSQSPSNKVTEKGKDVELRCDPISGHTALYWYRQSLGQGLEFLIYFQGNSAPDKSGLPSDRFSAERTGGSVSTLTIQRTQQEDSAVYLCASSYGGALGGAQYFGPGTRLTVL.

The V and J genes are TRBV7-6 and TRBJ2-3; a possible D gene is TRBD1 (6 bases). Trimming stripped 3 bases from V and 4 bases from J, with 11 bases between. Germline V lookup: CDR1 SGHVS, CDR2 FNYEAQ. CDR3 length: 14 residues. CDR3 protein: CASSLVQGPDTQYF. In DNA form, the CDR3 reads TGTGCCAGCAGCTTGGTCCAGGGGCCAGATACGCAGTATTTT.

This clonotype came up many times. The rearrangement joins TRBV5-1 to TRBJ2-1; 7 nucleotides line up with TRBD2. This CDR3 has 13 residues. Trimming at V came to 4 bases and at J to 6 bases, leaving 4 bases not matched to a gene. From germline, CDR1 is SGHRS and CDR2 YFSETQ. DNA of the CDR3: TGCGCCAGCAGCCCAGGACTAGTCAATGAGCAGTTCTTC. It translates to CASSPGLVNEQFF.

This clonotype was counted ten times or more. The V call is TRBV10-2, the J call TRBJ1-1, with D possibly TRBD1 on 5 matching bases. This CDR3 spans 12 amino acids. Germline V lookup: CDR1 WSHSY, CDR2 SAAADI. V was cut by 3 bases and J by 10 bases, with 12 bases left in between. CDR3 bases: TGCGCCAGCAGTGAAGGGCAGGGAAGAGCTTTCTTT. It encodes CASSEGQGRAFF.

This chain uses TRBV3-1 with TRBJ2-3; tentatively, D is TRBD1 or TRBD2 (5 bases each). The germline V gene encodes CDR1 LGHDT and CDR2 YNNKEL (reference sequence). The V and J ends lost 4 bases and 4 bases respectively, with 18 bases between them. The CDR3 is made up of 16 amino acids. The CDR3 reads CASSLSGTAGPDTQYF. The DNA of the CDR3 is TGTGCCAGCAGCCTCTCTGGGACCGCGGGCCCAGATACGCAGTATTTT.

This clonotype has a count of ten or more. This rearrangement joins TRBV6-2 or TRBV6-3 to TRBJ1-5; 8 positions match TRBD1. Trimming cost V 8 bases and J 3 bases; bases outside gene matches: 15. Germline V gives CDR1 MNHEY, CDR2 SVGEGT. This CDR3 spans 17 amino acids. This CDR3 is CASRRGLPPENNQPQHF. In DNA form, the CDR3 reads TGTGCCAGCCGCAGGGGGCTCCCCCCCGAAAACAATCAGCCCCAGCATTTT.

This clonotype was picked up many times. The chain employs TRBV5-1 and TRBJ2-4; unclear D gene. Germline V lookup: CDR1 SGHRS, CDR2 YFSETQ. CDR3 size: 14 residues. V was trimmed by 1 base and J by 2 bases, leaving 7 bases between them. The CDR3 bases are TGCGCCAGCAGCTTGATGGGGACCAAAAACATTCAGTACTTC. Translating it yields CASSLMGTKNIQYF. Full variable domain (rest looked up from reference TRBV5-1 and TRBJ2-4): KAGVTQTPRYLIKTRGQQVTLSCSPISGHRSVSWYQQTPGQGLQFLFEYFSETQRNKGNFPGRFSGRQFSNSRSEMNVSTLELGDSALYLCASSLMGTKNIQYFGAGTRLSVL.

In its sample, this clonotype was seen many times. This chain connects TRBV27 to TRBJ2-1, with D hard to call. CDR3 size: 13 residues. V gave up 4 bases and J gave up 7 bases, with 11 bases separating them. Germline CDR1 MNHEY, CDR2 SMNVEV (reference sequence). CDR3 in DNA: TGTGCCAGCAGTTGGACGTACGGGAATGAGCAGTTCTTC. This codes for CASSWTYGNEQFF.

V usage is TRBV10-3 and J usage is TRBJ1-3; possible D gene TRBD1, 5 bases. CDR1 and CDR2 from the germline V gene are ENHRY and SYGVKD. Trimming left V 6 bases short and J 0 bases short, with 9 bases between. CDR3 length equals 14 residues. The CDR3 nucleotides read TGTGCCATCAGAGGGGCGTCCTCTGGAAACACCATATATTTT. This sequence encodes CAIRGASSGNTIYF.

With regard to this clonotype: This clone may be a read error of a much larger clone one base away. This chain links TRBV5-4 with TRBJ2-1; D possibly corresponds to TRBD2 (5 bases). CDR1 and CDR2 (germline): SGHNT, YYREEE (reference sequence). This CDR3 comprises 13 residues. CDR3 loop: CVSSRGTYNEQFF. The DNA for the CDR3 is TGTGTCAGCAGCCGGGGAACCTACAATGAGCAGTTCTTC.

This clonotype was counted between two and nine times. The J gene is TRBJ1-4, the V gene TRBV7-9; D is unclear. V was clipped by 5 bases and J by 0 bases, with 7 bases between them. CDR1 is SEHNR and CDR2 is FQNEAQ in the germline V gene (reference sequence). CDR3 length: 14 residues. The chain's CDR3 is CASSPQPTNEKLFF. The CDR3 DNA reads TGTGCCAGCAGCCCCCAACCAACTAATGAAAAACTGTTTTTT.